Listed here is a single T cell receptor (beta chain). No antigen is known for it. Germline and junction disagree at one end, which may indicate a read error. The sample is drawn from a study of blood T cells in healthy people across ages. General observations from the study: When set beside aged donors, long-lived donors presented more naive CD4+ cells and higher diversity.

In germline, CDR1 is LNHNV, CDR2 YYDKDF (reference sequence). The CDR3 sequence is 13 residues long. Combining a sample-barcoded 5' primer with a J-beta primer mix, a second PCR ran for 7 to 11 cycles. Using its own MiXCR run on the 5' RACE reads, TCRdb lists one record per CDR3 protein. Among some 1.6 million distinct CDR3 sequences listed, 30% to 40% were seen once. The sequence was obtained from a woman in her twenties or thirties in good health. Sample: blood. This chain joins TRBV15 and TRBJ2-7; no firm D call. The CDR3 reads CATSRGGFYERYF. The CDR3 DNA sequence: TGTGCCACCAGCAGAGGCGGTTTCTACGAGCGGTACTTC.